The clone carrying this TCR beta chain was counted a single time. Under the authors' procedure: Estimation of nucleated cell counts was performed using reference gene primer amplification. Profiled with immunoSEQ multiplex PCR; TCRdb holds only in-frame clones, not every one. The V and J calls and the clone size are those of that table, but D and trimming were determined from the DNA. The table has about 150,000 clones, more than 75% seen once. The data are from a study of blood T cell repertoires in COVID-19. Across the study: The cDNA or gDNA used as material had been derived from T cells, B-cell-depleted T cells, or PBMCs.

The CDR3 length is 13 residues. The germline V gene has CDR1 SGHVS and CDR2 FQNEAQ. V gave up 3 bases and J gave up 9 bases, with 12 bases separating them. The genes are TRBV7-8 and TRBJ2-1; D unclear. This clonotype originated in a man between 65 and 79 years old with acute or convalescent COVID-19. Specimen: peripheral blood. CDR3 nucleotide sequence: TGTGCCAGCAGCTTTCATGTGCCGGGTGAGCAGTTCTTC. Its translation is CASSFHVPGEQFF. The variable domain in full, completed from reference TRBV7-8 and TRBJ2-1, reads GAGVSQSPRYKVAKRGQDVALRCDPISGHVSLFWYQQALGQGPEFLTYFQNEAQLDKSGLPSDRFFAERPEGSVSTLKIQRTQQEDSAVYLCASSFHVPGEQFFGPGTRLTVL.